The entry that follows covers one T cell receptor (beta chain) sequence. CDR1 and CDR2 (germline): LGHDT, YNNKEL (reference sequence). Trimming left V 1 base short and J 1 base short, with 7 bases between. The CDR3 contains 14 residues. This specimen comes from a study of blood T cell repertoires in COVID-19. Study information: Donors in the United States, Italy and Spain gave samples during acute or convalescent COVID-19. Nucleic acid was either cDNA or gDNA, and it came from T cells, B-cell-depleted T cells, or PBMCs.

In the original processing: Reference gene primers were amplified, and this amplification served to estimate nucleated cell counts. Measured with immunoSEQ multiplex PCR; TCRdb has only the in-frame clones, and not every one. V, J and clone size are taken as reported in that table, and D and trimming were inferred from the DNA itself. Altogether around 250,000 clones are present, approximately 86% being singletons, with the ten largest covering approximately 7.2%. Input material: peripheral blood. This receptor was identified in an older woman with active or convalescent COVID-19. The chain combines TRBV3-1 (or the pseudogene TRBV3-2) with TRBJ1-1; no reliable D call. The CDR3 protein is CASSQGGPNTEAFF. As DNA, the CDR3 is TGTGCCAGCAGCCAAGGAGGGCCGAACACTGAAGCTTTCTTT.